This T cell receptor (beta chain) was obtained from a study of shared clonotypes between healthy human individuals. Study findings and constraints: Sequencing depth was predicted to influence how clonotypes are shared among donors. Researchers found naive subsets generally carried larger estimated richness than memory subsets. Relative to their counterparts shared across all four donors, non-shared clonotypes exhibited diminished generation probabilities.

A note on this clone: Its antigen remains unknown.

The repertoire was sequenced with immunoSEQ multiplex PCR; TCRdb's copy has only in-frame clones and lacks some. The data contain about 2,500,000 clones, approximately 94% of them singletons. Germline loops: CDR1 SGHAT, CDR2 FQNNGV. The CDR3 contains 12 residues. With 1 base removed from V and 10 bases from J, the gap between germline ends came to 10 bases. This TCR came from a man aged 18 to 35 in good health. The sequencing input was naive CD4+ T cells sorted from blood. Subset meaning: CD45RA+ positively selected. The chain recombines TRBV11-2 with TRBJ1-1; D is unresolved. The DNA for the CDR3 is TGTGCCAGCAGCTTAGTCGGGCTGGGAGCTTTCTTT. As protein: CASSLVGLGAFF.